This entry is about one T cell receptor (beta chain). The antigen remains unidentified. The data were taken from a study of cytotoxic CD8 clonotypes in ibrutinib-treated CLL. Study-level background: There were, on average, about 260,000 productive templates and 80,000 to 100,000 productive rearrangements per sample.

The germline V gene encodes CDR1 LGHNA and CDR2 YSLEER. The CDR3 consists of 19 residues. V gave up 4 bases and J gave up 0 bases, with 21 bases separating them. General observations from the study: Upon ibrutinib response clonality rose, and upon progression it fell back toward baseline.

With sequencing, the targeted depth ranged from 1 in 200,000 to 1 in 1 million T cells. Sequencing used immunoSEQ multiplex PCR; TCRdb keeps in-frame clones, though not all of them. This table has 110,000 to 150,000 clones, about three quarters appearing once. This sequence originates from a human donor with chronic lymphocytic leukemia. The material was PBMCs, obtained after 24 months of ibrutinib treatment. This chain links TRBV4-3 with TRBJ2-2; the D gene is possibly TRBD1 (5 bases). This chain's CDR3 is CASSPWGQESRANTGELFF. CDR3 coding DNA: TGCGCCAGCAGCCCCTGGGGCCAAGAGTCCAGGGCGAACACCGGGGAGCTGTTTTTT.